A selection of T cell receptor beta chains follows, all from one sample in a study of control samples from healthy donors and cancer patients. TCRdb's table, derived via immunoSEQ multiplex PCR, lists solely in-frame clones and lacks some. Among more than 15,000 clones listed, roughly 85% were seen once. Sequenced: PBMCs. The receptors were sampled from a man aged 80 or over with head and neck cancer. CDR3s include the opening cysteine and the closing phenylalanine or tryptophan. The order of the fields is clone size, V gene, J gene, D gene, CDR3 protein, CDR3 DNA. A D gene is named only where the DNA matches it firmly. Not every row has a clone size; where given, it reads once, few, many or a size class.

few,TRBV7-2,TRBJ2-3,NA,CASSPKFGGDTQYF,TGTGCCAGCAGCCCCAAATTCGGGGGCGATACGCAGTATTTT
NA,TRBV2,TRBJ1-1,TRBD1,CASRGGTARPEAFF,TGTGCCAGCAGAGGCGGGACAGCGAGACCTGAAGCTTTCTTT
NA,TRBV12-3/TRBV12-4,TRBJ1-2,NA,CASSLNKGYGYTF,TGTGCCAGCAGTCTAAATAAGGGCTATGGCTACACCTTC
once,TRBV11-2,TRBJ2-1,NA,CASSSYRALSSYNEQFF,TGTGCCAGCAGCTCGTACAGGGCGTTGAGCTCCTACAATGAGCAGTTCTTC
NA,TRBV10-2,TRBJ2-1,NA,CASFSQGPGGDEQFF,TGCGCCAGCTTTTCACAGGGGCCGGGGGGAGATGAGCAGTTCTTC
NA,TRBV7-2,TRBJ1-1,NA,CASSLVSPENTEAFF,TGTGCCAGCAGCTTAGTATCGCCGGAGAACACTGAAGCTTTCTTT
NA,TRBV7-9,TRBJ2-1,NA,CASSQTANEQFF,TGTGCCAGCAGCCAGACAGCCAATGAGCAGTTCTTC
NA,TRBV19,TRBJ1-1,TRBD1,CASSYGQGGFMNTEAFF,TGTGCCAGTAGTTATGGACAGGGAGGATTTATGAACACTGAAGCTTTCTTT
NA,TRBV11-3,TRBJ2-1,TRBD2,CASSFRAGASYNEQFF,TGTGCCAGCAGCTTCCGAGCGGGAGCGTCCTACAATGAGCAGTTCTTC
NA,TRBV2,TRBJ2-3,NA,CASSEPGYSTDTQYF,TGTGCCAGCAGTGAACCAGGGTATTCGACAGATACGCAGTATTTT
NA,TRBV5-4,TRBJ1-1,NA,CASHQYGGAFEAFF,TGTGCCAGTCACCAGTACGGGGGCGCCTTTGAAGCTTTCTTT
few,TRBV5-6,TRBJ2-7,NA,CASSFLGPSYEQYF,TGTGCCAGCAGCTTCCTGGGCCCTTCCTACGAGCAGTACTTC
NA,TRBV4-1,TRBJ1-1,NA,CASSQGGANTEAFF,TGCGCCAGCAGCCAAGGAGGGGCGAACACTGAAGCTTTCTTT
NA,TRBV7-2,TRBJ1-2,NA,CASSLNSREDGYTF,TGTGCCAGCAGCTTAAATAGCAGGGAGGATGGCTACACCTTC
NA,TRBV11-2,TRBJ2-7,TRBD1,CASSSRGGTGGYEQYF,TGTGCCAGCAGCTCTAGGGGCGGGACAGGGGGTTACGAGCAGTACTTC
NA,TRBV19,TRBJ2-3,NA,CASSILRTDTQYF,TGTGCCAGTAGTATCCTTCGCACAGATACGCAGTATTTT
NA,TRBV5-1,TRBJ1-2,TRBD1,CASSLRGTGEYGYTF,TGCGCCAGCAGCTTGCGGGGGACAGGGGAATATGGCTACACCTTC
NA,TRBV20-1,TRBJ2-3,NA,CSAQGLDTQYF,TGCAGTGCCCAGGGTTTGGATACGCAGTATTTT
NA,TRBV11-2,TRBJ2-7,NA,CASSLAPGDYEQYF,TGTGCCAGCAGCTTAGCTCCAGGGGATTACGAGCAGTACTTC
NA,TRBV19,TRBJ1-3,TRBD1,CASRQGFSGNTIYF,TGTGCCAGCAGACAGGGTTTCTCTGGAAACACCATATATTTT
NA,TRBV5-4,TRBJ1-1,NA,CASSRKVTGNTEAFF,TGTGCCAGCAGCCGAAAAGTAACGGGGAACACTGAAGCTTTCTTT
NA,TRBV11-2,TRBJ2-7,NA,CASSSTYEQYF,TGTGCCAGCAGCTCGACTTACGAGCAGTACTTC
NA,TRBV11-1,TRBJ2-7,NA,CASSLASYEQYF,TGTGCCAGCAGCTTAGCTTCCTACGAGCAGTACTTC
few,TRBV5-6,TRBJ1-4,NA,CASSWGPLEKLFF,TGTGCCAGCAGCTGGGGGCCACTTGAAAAACTGTTTTTT
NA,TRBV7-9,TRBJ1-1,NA,CASRRSLGQTEAFF,TGTGCCAGCAGAAGATCACTTGGACAAACTGAAGCTTTCTTT
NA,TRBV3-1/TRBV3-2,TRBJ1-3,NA,CASSQDSTGDPGNTIYF,TGTGCCAGCAGCCAAGATAGTACGGGGGACCCTGGAAACACCATATATTTT
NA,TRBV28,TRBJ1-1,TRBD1,CASRTDRAVTEAFF,TGTGCCAGCAGGACGGACAGGGCTGTGACTGAAGCTTTCTTT
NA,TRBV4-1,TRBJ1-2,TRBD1,CASSTRDRLNYGYTF,TGCGCCAGCAGCACCCGGGACAGACTGAACTATGGCTACACCTTC